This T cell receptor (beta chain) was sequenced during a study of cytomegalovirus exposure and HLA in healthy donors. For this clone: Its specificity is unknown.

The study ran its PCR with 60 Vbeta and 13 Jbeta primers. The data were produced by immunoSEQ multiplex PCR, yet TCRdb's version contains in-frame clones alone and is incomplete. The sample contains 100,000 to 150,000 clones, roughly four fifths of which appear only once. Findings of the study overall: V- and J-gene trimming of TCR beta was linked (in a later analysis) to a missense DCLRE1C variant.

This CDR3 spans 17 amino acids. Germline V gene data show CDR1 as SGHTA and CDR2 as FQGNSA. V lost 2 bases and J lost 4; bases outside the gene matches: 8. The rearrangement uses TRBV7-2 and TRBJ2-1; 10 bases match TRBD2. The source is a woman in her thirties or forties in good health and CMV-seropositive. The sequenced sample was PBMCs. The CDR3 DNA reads TGTGCCAGCAGCTTAATGCTAGCGGGAGAGGGTTACAATGAGCAGTTCTTC. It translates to CASSLMLAGEGYNEQFF.